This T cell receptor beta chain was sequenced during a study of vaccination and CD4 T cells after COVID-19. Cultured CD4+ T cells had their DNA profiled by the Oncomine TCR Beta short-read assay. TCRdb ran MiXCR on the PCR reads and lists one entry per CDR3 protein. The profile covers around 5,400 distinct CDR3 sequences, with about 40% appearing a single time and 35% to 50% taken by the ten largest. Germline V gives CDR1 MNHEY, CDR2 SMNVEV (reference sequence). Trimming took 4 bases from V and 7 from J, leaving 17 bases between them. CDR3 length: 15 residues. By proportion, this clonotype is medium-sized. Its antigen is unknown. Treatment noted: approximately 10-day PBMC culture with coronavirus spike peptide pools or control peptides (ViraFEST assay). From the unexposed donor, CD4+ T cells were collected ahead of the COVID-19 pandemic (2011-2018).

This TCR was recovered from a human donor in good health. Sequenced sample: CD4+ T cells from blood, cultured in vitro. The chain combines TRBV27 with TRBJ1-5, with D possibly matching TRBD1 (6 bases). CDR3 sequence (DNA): TGTGCCAGCAGTTGGAATACAGGGTCCGGACAGCCCCAGCATTTT. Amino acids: CASSWNTGSGQPQHF.